This T cell receptor beta chain was captured in a study of cytomegalovirus exposure and HLA in healthy donors. Measured with immunoSEQ multiplex PCR; TCRdb has only the in-frame clones, and not every one. The table records hundreds of thousands of clones, around nine tenths of them present only once. The CDR3 contains 14 residues. CDR1 is MNHEY, CDR2 SMNVEV, per germline (reference sequence). V lost 5 bases, J lost 2 bases, and 12 bases lay in between. With respect to this clone: The target antigen is unknown.

Study-wide findings and caveats: Most sequenced TCRs were rare (though some public TCRs occurred in many donors).

This sequence originates from a man between 18 and 35 years old in good health and CMV-seronegative. This chain links TRBV27 with TRBJ1-1; no definite D call. Source material: PBMCs. The CDR3 sequence: CASSRNGPNTEAFF. CDR3 DNA: TGTGCCAGCAGTAGGAATGGGCCCAACACTGAAGCTTTCTTT.